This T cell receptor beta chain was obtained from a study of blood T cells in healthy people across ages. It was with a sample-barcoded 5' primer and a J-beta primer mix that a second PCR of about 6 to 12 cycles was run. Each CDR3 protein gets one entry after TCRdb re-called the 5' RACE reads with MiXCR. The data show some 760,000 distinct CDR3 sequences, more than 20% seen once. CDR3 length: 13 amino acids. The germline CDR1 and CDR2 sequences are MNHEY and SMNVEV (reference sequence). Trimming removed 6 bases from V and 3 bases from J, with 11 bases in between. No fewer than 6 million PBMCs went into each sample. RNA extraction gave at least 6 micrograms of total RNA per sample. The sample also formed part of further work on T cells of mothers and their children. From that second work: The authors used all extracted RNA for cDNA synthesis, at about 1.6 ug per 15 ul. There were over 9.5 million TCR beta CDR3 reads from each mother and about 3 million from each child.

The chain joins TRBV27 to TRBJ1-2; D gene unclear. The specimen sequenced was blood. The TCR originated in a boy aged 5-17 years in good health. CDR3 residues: CASSSTEHYGYTF. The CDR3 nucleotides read TGTGCCAGCAGCTCGACGGAGCACTATGGCTACACCTTC.